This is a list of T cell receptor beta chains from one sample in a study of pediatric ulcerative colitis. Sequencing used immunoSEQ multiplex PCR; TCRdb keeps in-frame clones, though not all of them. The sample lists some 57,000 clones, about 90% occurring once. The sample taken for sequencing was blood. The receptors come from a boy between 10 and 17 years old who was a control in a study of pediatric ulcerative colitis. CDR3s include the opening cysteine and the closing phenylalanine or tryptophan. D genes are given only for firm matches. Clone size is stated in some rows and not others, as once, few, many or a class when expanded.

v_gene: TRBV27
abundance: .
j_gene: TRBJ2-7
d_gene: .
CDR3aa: CASSLSQSPGVLYEQYF
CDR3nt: TGTGCCAGCAGTTTATCGCAGTCCCCGGGAGTACTCTACGAGCAGTACTTC

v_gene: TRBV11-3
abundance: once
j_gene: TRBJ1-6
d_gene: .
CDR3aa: CASGGARGNSPLHF
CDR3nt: TGTGCCAGCGGGGGTGCCAGGGGCAATTCACCCCTCCACTTT

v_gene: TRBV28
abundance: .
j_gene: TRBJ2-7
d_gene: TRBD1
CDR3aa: CASRDRGVYEQYF
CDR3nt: TGTGCCAGTAGGGACAGGGGCGTCTACGAGCAGTACTTC

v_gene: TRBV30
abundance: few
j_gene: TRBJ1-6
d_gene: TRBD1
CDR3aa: CAWTLYGGQGLSPLHF
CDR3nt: TGTGCCTGGACCCTGTACGGTGGACAGGGGCTTTCACCCCTCCACTTT

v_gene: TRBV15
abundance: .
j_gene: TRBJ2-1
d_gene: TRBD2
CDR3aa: CATAWTSGDYNEQFF
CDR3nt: TGTGCCACCGCCTGGACTAGCGGAGATTACAATGAGCAGTTCTTC

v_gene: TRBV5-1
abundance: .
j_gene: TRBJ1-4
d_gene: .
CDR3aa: CASSLVQNEKLFF
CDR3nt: TGCGCCAGCAGCTTGGTTCAAAATGAAAAACTGTTTTTT

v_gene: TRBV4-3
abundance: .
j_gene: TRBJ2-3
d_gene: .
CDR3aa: CASSQGGGVADTQYF
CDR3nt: TGCGCCAGCAGCCAAGGCGGAGGGGTCGCCGATACGCAGTATTTT

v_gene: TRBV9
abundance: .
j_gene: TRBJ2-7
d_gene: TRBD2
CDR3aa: CASSVGAGVGNEQYF
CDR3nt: TGTGCCAGCAGCGTAGGAGCGGGAGTAGGAAACGAGCAGTACTTC

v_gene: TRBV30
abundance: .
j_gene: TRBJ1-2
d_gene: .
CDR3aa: CAGDGYTF
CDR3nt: TGTGCCGGTGACGGCTACACCTTC

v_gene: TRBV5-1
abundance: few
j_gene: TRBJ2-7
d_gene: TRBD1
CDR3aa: CASSIGTGEREQYF
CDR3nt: TGCGCCAGCAGCATCGGGACAGGGGAGCGAGAGCAGTACTTC

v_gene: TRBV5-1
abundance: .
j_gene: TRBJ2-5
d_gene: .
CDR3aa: CASSFSGAQETQYF
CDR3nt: TGCGCCAGCAGCTTCTCAGGGGCGCAAGAGACCCAGTACTTC

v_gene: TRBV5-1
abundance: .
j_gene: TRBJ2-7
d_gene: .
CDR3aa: CASSLEGLGEQYF
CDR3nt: TGCGCCAGCAGCTTGGAGGGCTTAGGAGAGCAGTACTTC

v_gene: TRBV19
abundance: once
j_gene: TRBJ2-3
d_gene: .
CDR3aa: CASSIIVSTDLALTDTQYF
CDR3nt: TGTGCCAGTAGTATAATTGTTTCGACAGATCTAGCCTTAACAGATACGCAGTATTTT

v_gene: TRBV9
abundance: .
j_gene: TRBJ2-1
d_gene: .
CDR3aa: CASSVDPSGVYNEQFF
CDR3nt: TGTGCCAGCAGCGTAGATCCGTCGGGAGTCTACAATGAGCAGTTCTTC

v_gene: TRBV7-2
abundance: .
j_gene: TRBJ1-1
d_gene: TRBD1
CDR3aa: CASSFNRGGTEAFF
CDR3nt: TGTGCCAGCAGCTTTAACAGGGGCGGCACTGAAGCTTTCTTT

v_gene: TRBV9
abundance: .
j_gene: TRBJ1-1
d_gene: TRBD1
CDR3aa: CASSVDGQANTEAFF
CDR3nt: TGTGCCAGCAGCGTAGACGGACAGGCGAACACTGAAGCTTTCTTT